This T cell receptor beta chain was identified during a study of T cell clonotyping in hematopoietic cell transplantation (dated by TCRdb to 2020 to 2022). Regarding the study in general: Recipient blood was collected about 28 days before transplant and at days 30, 100 and 180 after transplant. In the study, 150 or so blood samples were gathered from under 45 consecutive transplant recipients and their related donors. Patient recruitment ran from late 2015 to early 2017, and follow-up continued until late 2020 or death.

Using Nuclei Lysis Solution, genomic DNA was extracted from unfractionated peripheral blood mononuclear cells that were either fresh or cryopreserved. About this clone: The specificity of this receptor is unknown. No quality values exist for individual bases; no much larger clone is one base distant.

On the study overall, not on this receptor specifically: After transplant, TCR diversity in recipients dropped, and pathologically expanded clonotypes climbed progressively between day 30 and day 180. The sample size was limited, and CD4 and CD8 repertoire contributions could not be separated because cells were not sorted. Only a small fraction of recipient repertoires overlapped donor repertoires, with over 95% appearing de novo at the given depth. Donor and pretransplant recipient Inverse Simpson Index values predicted broader posttransplant TCR repertoire diversity.

CDR1 and CDR2 were assigned from the germline V gene as SQVTM and ANQGSEA. The CDR3 has 15 amino acids, counting the end cysteine and phenylalanine. The DNA shown is the 45-base CDR3, in frame from base 1. V is cut back by 3 bases and J by 2 bases, with 2 bases in the junction unmatched. TCR beta CDR3 regions were amplified from genomic DNA with the immunoSEQ assay, a bias-controlled multiplex PCR using V- and J-specific primers. In a second PCR step, the CDR3 amplicons were tagged with a proprietary barcode plus Illumina adapter sequences. An Illumina MiSeq instrument was used to sequence the CDR3 libraries. The published analysis was carried out like this. Export and quality control were done with immunoSEQ Analyzer 3.0, while downstream analyses used R Bioconductor and Immunarch. Only productive rearrangements in the normalized downsampled data set were used to calculate repertoire metrics. Pathologically expanded clonotypes were defined as those larger than 5 templates in the normalized cohort. Repertoire diversity was measured with the Inverse Simpson Index. To capture all clonotypes, CMV-specificity analyses were performed on the non-normalized data set. The table was pulled from immuneACCESS by TCRdb, which kept in-frame rearrangements only. Such tables lose some clones; where checked, under half of the loss comes from unresolved V genes, and the rest has no known cause. Clonal size and the V and J genes are those of that table, whereas D and trimming came from the DNA. This sample holds 12,000 to 15,000 clones; around two thirds were observed only once. The top ten constitute about 8.8% of the sample.

Sequences were obtained from PBMCs. The V and J genes are TRBV29-1 and TRBJ2-6; TRBD1 fits 9 bases in the junction. The receptor's source is a human donor who either received an allogeneic hematopoietic cell transplant for a myeloid malignancy or was a related donor (not recorded which). Some clones in this sample may be carry-over from other donors' samples. The CDR3 corresponds to CSVETGGTGANVLTF. In nucleotide form, the sequence is TGCAGCGTTGAGACAGGGGGGACTGGGGCCAACGTCCTGACTTTC.